This TCR beta chain derives from a study of T cells in localized non-small cell lung cancer. General observations from the study: Detection in adjacent lung was observed for a median 57 of the top 100 tumor clones. Longer overall survival was seen with higher T cell density measured in blood.

Produced via immunoSEQ multiplex PCR; TCRdb's table is partial and in-frame only. The sample has 130,000 or so clones, around 92% seen once. On this clone: Its target is unknown.

The CDR3 length is 14 residues. Looked up from germline, CDR1 is PRHDT and CDR2 is FYEKMQ (reference sequence). V was pared by 7 bases and J by 10 bases, with 22 bases between. This chain connects TRBV13 to TRBJ1-1; D ambiguous. Source: peripheral blood, taken before any cancer treatment. The receptor was derived from a female donor older than 55 with stage I lung adenocarcinoma. The CDR3 region has the DNA TGTGCCAGCAAACTGAACCGGGATTTTCGTCGAGCTTTCTTT. Protein product: CASKLNRDFRRAFF.